The following is a TCR beta chain sequence with its context. Trimming shortened V by 1 base and J by 8 bases, and 18 bases separated the two germline ends. This CDR3 spans 15 amino acids. CDR1 is SGHRS, CDR2 YFSETQ, per germline. These data come from a study of blood T cell repertoires in COVID-19. The overall study: Samples taken during acute and convalescent COVID-19 were collected in the United States, Italy and Spain. T cells, B-cell-depleted T cells, or PBMCs provided the cDNA or gDNA that served as material.

Source study methods: Reference gene primer amplification yielded estimated nucleated cell counts. This table comes from immunoSEQ multiplex PCR, and its TCRdb copy is limited to in-frame clones, with some not included. That table is the source of V, J and clone size, and D and trimming were worked out from the DNA. The sample contains roughly 200,000 clones, 80% of which appear only once. V is TRBV5-1 and J is TRBJ1-1; D is unresolved. This sequence originates from a man between 65 and 85 years old with active or convalescent COVID-19. The material sequenced was peripheral blood. CDR3 in DNA: TGCGCCAGCAGCTTGTTGCTCGGGGAGACGATGGAAGCTTTCTTT. Translated: CASSLLLGETMEAFF.